This record looks at one TCR beta chain sequence and its context. V gave up 6 bases and J gave up 2 bases; unmatched junction bases: 5. Germline V lookup: CDR1 MNHNY, CDR2 SVGAGI (reference sequence). This CDR3 spans 15 amino acids. The entry originates in a study of control samples from healthy donors and cancer patients. Clones were read by immunoSEQ multiplex PCR, and TCRdb kept only the in-frame ones, dropping some. The sample lists approximately 170,000 clones; more than 85% were seen once. The sample taken for sequencing was blood. The genes are TRBV6-6 and TRBJ2-5; the match to TRBD2 covers 11 bases. The receptor was isolated from a woman aged 25 to 39 in good health. The CDR3 DNA sequence: TGTGCCAGCAGCTCCCTAGCGGGAGGACAAGAGACCCAGTACTTC. This gives the protein CASSSLAGGQETQYF.